The entry below gives a single TCR beta chain sequence along with its context. Produced via immunoSEQ multiplex PCR; TCRdb's table is partial and in-frame only. The data contain 55,000 to 70,000 clones, roughly 93% of them singletons. The data belong to a study of siplizumab effects on memory and regulatory T cells. The junction had 5 bases not matched to a gene; V was cut back by 0 bases and J by 6 bases. The CDR3 runs to 15 residues. Germline V gene sequence: CDR1 MNHEY, CDR2 SMNVEV (reference sequence). This receptor was obtained from a human donor in good health. V is TRBV27 and J is TRBJ2-7, with TRBD2 identical over 10 bases. Sequencing used CD8+ T cells sorted from blood. This CDR3 reads CASSLSPTSGSEQYF. CDR3 DNA: TGTGCCAGCAGTTTATCCCCGACTAGCGGGTCCGAGCAGTACTTC.